The 11 T cell receptor beta chains reported below all come from one sample, sequenced in a study of neurological immune-mediated disorders. One entry per CDR3 protein results from TCRdb running MiXCR on the 5' RACE reads. The data show 15,000 to 20,000 distinct CDR3 sequences, about 22% seen once. The sequenced sample consisted of PBMCs. The receptor source for this set is a man in his fifties in good health.

This clonotype turned up a few times. The chain joins TRBV9 to TRBJ2-7; D is ambiguous. With 0 bases removed from V and 2 bases from J, the gap between germline ends came to 9 bases. Looked up from germline, CDR1 is SGDLS and CDR2 is YYNGEE. CDR3 length equals 14 residues. In DNA, the CDR3 is TGTGCCAGCAGCGTAGGTAGTATTCCCTACGAGCAGTACTTC. Translating gives CASSVGSIPYEQYF. Variable domain in full (rest from reference TRBV9 and TRBJ2-7): DSGVTQTPKHLITATGQRVTLRCSPRSGDLSVYWYQQSLDQGLQFLIQYYNGEERAKGNILERFSAQQFPDLHSELNLSSLELGDSALYFCASSVGSIPYEQYFGPGTRLTVT.

This clonotype is medium-sized within its sample. This sequence joins TRBV20-1 and TRBJ2-7, with D possibly being TRBD1 (5 bases). Germline lookup yields CDR1 DFQATT and CDR2 SNEGSKA (reference sequence). The CDR3 length is 11 residues. Deletions cut 3 bases from V and 3 bases from J, with 6 bases between. The CDR3 DNA follows: TGCAGTGCTAGTAGGGGCTACGAGCAGTACTTC. Translation gives CSASRGYEQYF.

The sample holds many counts of this clonotype. This CDR3 is CASSPFREGEYGYTF. In DNA, the CDR3 is TGTGCCAGCTCACCATTCAGAGAGGGGGAATATGGCTACACCTTC. The chain combines TRBV18 with TRBJ1-2, with D maybe TRBD1 (6 bases). The ends were cut back, 2 bases at V and 5 bases at J, with 15 bases in the middle. This CDR3 region has 15 residues. Germline loops: CDR1 KGHSH, CDR2 LQKENI. The full variable domain, its missing parts supplied by reference TRBV18 and TRBJ1-2, is NAGVMQNPRHLVRRRGQEARLRCSPMKGHSHVYWYRQLPEEGLKFMVYLQKENIIDESGMPKERFSAEFPKEGPSILRIQQVVRGDSAAYFCASSPFREGEYGYTFGSGTRLTVV.

This clonotype was counted ten times or more. The chain joins TRBV7-8 to TRBJ1-1; possibly TRBD1 for D (5 bases). The germline CDR1 and CDR2 sequences are SGHVS and FQNEAQ. The ends were cut back, 1 base at V and 4 bases at J, with 10 bases in the middle. This CDR3 is built from 14 residues. The CDR3 reads CASSLGGVLTEAFF. In DNA form, the CDR3 reads TGTGCCAGCAGCTTAGGGGGGGTCCTCACTGAAGCTTTCTTT.

This clonotype is labeled medium-sized. The V call is TRBV5-1, the J call TRBJ2-1; TRBD2 agrees at 8 bases. The length of the CDR3 is 15 residues. Germline lookup yields CDR1 SGHRS and CDR2 YFSETQ. Losses at the gene ends were 0 bases for V and 4 bases for J; bases not matched to a gene: 3. This CDR3 is CASSLDPSGYNEQFF. In DNA, the CDR3 is TGCGCCAGCAGCTTGGATCCTAGCGGGTACAATGAGCAGTTCTTC.

This clonotype was counted ten times or more. The chain is built from TRBV4-1 and TRBJ1-4; D gene unclear. Trimming removed 4 bases from V and 7 bases from J, with 7 bases in between. Germline values: CDR1 MGHRA, CDR2 YSYEKL. The CDR3 totals 12 residues. The CDR3 spells CASSRASEKLFF. The CDR3 bases are TGCGCCAGCAGCCGGGCAAGTGAAAAACTGTTTTTT.

This clonotype has only a few counts. The J gene is TRBJ2-7, the V gene TRBV28, with 8 bases aligning to TRBD1. Germline lookup yields CDR1 MDHEN and CDR2 SYDVKM. This CDR3 region has 15 residues. Losses at the gene ends were 1 base for V and 7 bases for J; bases not matched to a gene: 9. The CDR3 region has the DNA TGTGCCAGCAGTTTATCCTCACAGGGGGTAAGTGAGCAGTACTTC. It yields the protein CASSLSSQGVSEQYF.

V and J are TRBV19 and TRBJ2-2, with D possibly TRBD2 on 7 matching bases. This CDR3 spans 13 amino acids. The germline CDR1 and CDR2 sequences are LNHDA and SQIVND (reference sequence). Trimming pared 11 bases from V and 4 bases from J, leaving 14 bases between. DNA of the CDR3: TGTGCCTCCAAGGGGGAGGGCACCGGGGAGCTGTTTTTT. Translating it yields CASKGEGTGELFF.

This chain links TRBV5-1 with TRBJ2-7; TRBD2 matches at 10 bases. This CDR3 contains 15 residues. V was clipped by 6 bases and J by 5 bases; unmatched bases: 11. From germline, CDR1 is SGHRS and CDR2 YFSETQ. The CDR3 DNA follows: TGCGCCAGCAACCCTCTAGCGGGAGCTCCCCACGAGCAGTACTTC. Translated: CASNPLAGAPHEQYF.

This clonotype was seen many times. The chain joins TRBV19 to TRBJ2-7; no definite D call. The CDR3 is 13 residues long. Germline V gene sequence: CDR1 LNHDA, CDR2 SQIVND (reference sequence). Deletions cut 6 bases from V and 0 bases from J, with 9 bases between. CDR3 bases: TGTGCCAGTAGGAATGGAAGCTCCTACGAGCAGTACTTC. It translates to CASRNGSSYEQYF.

Ten or more counts support this clonotype. This may be a read error: a much more frequent sequence differs by one nucleotide. This chain uses TRBV20-1 with TRBJ2-7, with no clear D. Per germline, CDR1 DFQATT and CDR2 SNEGSKA (reference sequence). V was pared by 6 bases and J by 0 bases, with 15 bases between. CDR3 length: 14 amino acids. In nucleotides, the CDR3 is TGCAGTGCCCAGCCAAATTCAAACTCCTACGAGCAGTACTTC. Protein sequence: CSAQPNSNSYEQYF.